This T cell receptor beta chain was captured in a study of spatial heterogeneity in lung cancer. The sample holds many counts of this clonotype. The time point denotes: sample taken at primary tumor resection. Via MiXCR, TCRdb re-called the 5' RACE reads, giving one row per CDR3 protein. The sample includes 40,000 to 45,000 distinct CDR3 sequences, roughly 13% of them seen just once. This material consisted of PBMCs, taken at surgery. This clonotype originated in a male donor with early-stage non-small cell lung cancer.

CDR3 bases: TGTGCCAGCAGTGAATTTCAGCCCCAGCATTTT. It yields the protein CASSEFQPQHF. V and J are TRBV6-1 and TRBJ1-5, with D unclear. Germline V lookup: CDR1 MNHNS, CDR2 SASEGT. CDR3 length: 11 residues. Trimming removed 2 bases from V and 6 bases from J, with 2 bases in between.